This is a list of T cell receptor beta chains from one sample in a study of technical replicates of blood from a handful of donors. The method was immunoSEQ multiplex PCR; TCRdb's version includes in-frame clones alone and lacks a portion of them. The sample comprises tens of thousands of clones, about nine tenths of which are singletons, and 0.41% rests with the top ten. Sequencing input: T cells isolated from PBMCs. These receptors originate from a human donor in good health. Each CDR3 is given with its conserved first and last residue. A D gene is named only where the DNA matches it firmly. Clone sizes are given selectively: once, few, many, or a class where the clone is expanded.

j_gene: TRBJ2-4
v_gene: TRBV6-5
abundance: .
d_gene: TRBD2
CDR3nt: TGTGCCAGCAGCAACGGAGGGCTAGCGGGAGACATTCAGTACTTC
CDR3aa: CASSNGGLAGDIQYF

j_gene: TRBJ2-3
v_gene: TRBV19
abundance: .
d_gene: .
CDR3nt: TGTGCCAGTAGTATTAGAGGGTCTAGGAGCACAGATACGCAGTATTTT
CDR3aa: CASSIRGSRSTDTQYF

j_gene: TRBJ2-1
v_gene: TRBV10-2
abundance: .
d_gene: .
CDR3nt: TGCGCCAGCAGTGAGTCACAACTATCGAGCTCCTACAATGAGCAGTTCTTC
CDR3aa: CASSESQLSSSYNEQFF

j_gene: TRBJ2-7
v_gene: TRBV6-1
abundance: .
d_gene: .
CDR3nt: TGTGCCAGCAGACAGACGAGCAACTACGAGCAGTACTTC
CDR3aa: CASRQTSNYEQYF

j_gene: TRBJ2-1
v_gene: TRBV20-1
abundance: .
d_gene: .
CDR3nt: TGCAGTGCTACCCCCGGGACAGAGCAGTTCTTC
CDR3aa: CSATPGTEQFF

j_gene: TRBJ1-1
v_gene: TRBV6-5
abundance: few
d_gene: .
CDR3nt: TGTGCCACCCTCCTGGGGGGGGGAACTGAAGCTTTCTTT
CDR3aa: CATLLGGGTEAFF

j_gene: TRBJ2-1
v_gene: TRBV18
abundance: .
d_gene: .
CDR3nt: TGTGCCAGCTCACCGTTTCAGACGGGAGAGGCGTTAAATGAGCAGTTCTTC
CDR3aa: CASSPFQTGEALNEQFF

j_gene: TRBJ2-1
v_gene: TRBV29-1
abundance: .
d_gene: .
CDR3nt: TGCAGCGTACAGAACAGCAATGAGCAGTTCTTC
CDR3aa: CSVQNSNEQFF

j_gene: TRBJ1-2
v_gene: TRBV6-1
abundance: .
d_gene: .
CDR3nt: TGTGCCAGCAGTACCAGGGATTATGGCTACACCTTC
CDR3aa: CASSTRDYGYTF

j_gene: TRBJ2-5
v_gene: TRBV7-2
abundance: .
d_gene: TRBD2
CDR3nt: TGTGCCAGCAGCTCGCAGGGAGGGAGACAAGAGACCCAGTACTTC
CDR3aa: CASSSQGGRQETQYF

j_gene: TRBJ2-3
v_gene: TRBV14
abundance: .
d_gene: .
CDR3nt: TGTGCCAGCAGCCACGACATACTAGTTACATACGGCACAGATACGCAGTATTTT
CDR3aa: CASSHDILVTYGTDTQYF

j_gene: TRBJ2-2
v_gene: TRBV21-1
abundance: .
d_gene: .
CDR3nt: TGTGCCAGCGGATCCCGGGACAGGGAGATTGGCGGGGAGCTGTTTTTT
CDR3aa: CASGSRDREIGGELFF

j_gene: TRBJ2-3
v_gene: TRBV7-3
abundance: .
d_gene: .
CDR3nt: TGTGCCAGCAGCTTAAACGGAGATACGCAGTATTTT
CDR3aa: CASSLNGDTQYF

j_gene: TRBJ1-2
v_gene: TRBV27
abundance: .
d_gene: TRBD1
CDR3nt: TGTGCCAGCAGTTTAAGACAGGGGGATGGCTACACCTTC
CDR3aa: CASSLRQGDGYTF

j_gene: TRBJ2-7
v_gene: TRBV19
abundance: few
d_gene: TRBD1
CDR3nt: TGTGCCAGTAGTATGAGGACAGGGGGCTACGAGCAGTACTTC
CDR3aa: CASSMRTGGYEQYF

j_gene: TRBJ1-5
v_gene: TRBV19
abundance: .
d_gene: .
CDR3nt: TGTGCCAGTAAACTCAGGGATGTGGGTCAGCCCCAGCATTTT
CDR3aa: CASKLRDVGQPQHF

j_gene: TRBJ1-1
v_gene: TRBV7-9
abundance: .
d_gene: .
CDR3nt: TGTGCCAGCAGCTTAGCGTCGGACACCACTGAAGCTTTCTTT
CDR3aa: CASSLASDTTEAFF